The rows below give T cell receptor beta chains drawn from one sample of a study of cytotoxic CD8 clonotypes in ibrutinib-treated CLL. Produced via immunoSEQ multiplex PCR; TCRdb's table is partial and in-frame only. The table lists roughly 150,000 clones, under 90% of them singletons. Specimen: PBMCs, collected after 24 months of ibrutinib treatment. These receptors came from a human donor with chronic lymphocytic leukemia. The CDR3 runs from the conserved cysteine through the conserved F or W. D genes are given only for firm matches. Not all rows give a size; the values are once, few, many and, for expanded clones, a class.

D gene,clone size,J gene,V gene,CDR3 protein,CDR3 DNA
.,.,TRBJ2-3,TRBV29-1,CSGRSTDTQYF,TGCAGCGGCAGGAGCACAGATACGCAGTATTTT
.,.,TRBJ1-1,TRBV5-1,CASSLVTGTNTEAFF,TGCGCCAGCAGCTTAGTAACAGGTACCAACACTGAAGCTTTCTTT
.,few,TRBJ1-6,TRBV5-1,CASSPAGDVNSPLHF,TGCGCCAGCAGCCCTGCCGGGGATGTGAATTCACCCCTCCACTTT
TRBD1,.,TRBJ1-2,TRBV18,CASSPRRTGMSYTF,TGTGCCAGCTCACCACGAAGGACAGGGATGAGCTACACCTTC
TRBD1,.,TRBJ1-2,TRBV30,CAWSGTGGANYGYTF,TGTGCCTGGAGTGGGACAGGGGGAGCAAACTATGGCTACACCTTC
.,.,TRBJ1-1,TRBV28,CASSLSYPSGTEAFF,TGTGCCAGCAGTTTATCGTACCCCAGTGGCACTGAAGCTTTCTTT
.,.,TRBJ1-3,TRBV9,CASGQSSGNTIYF,TGTGCCAGCGGGCAGAGCTCTGGAAACACCATATATTTT
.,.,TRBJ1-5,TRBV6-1,CASSPGQNSNQPQHF,TGTGCCAGCAGTCCTGGACAGAATAGCAATCAGCCCCAGCATTTT
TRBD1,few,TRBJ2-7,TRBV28,CASSLGTGASYEQYF,TGTGCCAGCAGTCTAGGGACAGGGGCCTCCTACGAGCAGTACTTC
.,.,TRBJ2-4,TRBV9,CASSVGLHLGAKNIQYF,TGTGCCAGCAGCGTAGGACTACATTTGGGAGCCAAAAACATTCAGTACTTC
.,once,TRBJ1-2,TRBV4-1,CASSQDGYGYTF,TGCGCCAGCAGCCAAGACGGTTATGGCTACACCTTC
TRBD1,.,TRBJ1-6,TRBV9,CASRGEGAVSPLHF,TGTGCCAGCAGAGGGGAGGGGGCCGTTTCACCCCTCCACTTT
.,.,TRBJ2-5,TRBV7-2,CASNQGGGRETQYF,TGTGCCAGCAACCAAGGGGGAGGGCGGGAGACCCAGTACTTC
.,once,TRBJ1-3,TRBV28,CASSSPGAPNSGNTIYF,TGTGCCAGCAGTTCCCCGGGGGCTCCAAACTCTGGAAACACCATATATTTT
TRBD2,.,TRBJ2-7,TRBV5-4,CASSWGGLPQSTYEQYF,TGTGCCAGCAGCTGGGGGGGGTTACCTCAAAGTACCTACGAGCAGTACTTC
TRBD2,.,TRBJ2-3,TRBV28,CASFSLSGRGADTQYF,TGTGCCAGCTTTTCCCTTAGCGGGCGGGGCGCAGATACGCAGTATTTT
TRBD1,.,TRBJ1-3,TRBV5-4,CASSLTGVVNTIYF,TGTGCCAGCAGTCTGACAGGGGTCGTAAACACCATATATTTT
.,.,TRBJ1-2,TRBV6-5,CASSLTASLNYGYTF,TGTGCCAGCAGTTTGACAGCTTCCCTTAACTATGGCTACACCTTC
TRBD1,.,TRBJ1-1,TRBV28,CASRLDRVGTEAFF,TGTGCCAGCAGATTGGACAGGGTCGGCACTGAAGCTTTCTTT
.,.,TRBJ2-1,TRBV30,CAWMPGAHNEQFF,TGTGCCTGGATGCCGGGGGCCCACAATGAGCAGTTCTTC
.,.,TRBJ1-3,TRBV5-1,CASSLGGYGNTIYF,TGCGCCAGCAGCTTGGGAGGGTACGGAAACACCATATATTTT
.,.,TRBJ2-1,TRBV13,CASSLGGGPYNEQFF,TGTGCCAGCAGCTTAGGCGGGGGGCCCTACAATGAGCAGTTCTTC
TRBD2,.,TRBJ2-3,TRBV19,CASSIARGRADTQYF,TGTGCCAGTAGTATAGCGCGCGGGAGAGCAGATACGCAGTATTTT
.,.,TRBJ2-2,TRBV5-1,CASRTGNTGELFF,TGCGCCAGCAGAACAGGGAACACCGGGGAGCTGTTTTTT
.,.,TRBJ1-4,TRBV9,CASSVAGGATNEKLFF,TGTGCCAGCAGCGTAGCGGGCGGCGCAACTAATGAAAAACTGTTTTTT
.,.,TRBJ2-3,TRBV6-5,CASSYRGTTDTQYF,TGTGCCAGCAGTTACCGAGGTACGACAGATACGCAGTATTTT
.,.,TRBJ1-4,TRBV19,CASSPRLREKLFF,TGTGCCAGTAGTCCCAGGTTGCGCGAAAAACTGTTTTTT
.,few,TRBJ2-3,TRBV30,CAWSVQGLSGDTQYF,TGTGCCTGGAGTGTACAAGGGTTAAGCGGAGATACGCAGTATTTT
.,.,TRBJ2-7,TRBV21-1,CASSGVHINGQSSSYEQYF,TGTGCCAGCAGCGGAGTTCACATAAATGGACAGTCTAGCTCCTACGAGCAGTACTTC
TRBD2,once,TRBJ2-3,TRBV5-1,CASSSRTSGATDTQYF,TGCGCCAGCAGCTCCCGGACTAGCGGGGCCACAGATACGCAGTATTTT
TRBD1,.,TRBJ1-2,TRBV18,CASSPKGQPSYGYTF,TGTGCCAGCTCACCAAAGGGACAGCCGTCTTATGGCTACACCTTC
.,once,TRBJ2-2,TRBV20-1,CSAYAAGELFF,TGCAGTGCTTATGCAGCCGGGGAGCTGTTTTTT
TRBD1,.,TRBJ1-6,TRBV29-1,CSVGQGGNSPLHF,TGCAGCGTTGGACAGGGAGGTAATTCACCCCTCCACTTT
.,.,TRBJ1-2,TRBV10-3,CATLGEAGTYYGYTF,TGTGCCACACTAGGGGAGGCAGGGACTTACTATGGCTACACCTTC
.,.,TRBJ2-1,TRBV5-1,CASSLAPGLSNEQFF,TGCGCCAGCAGCTTGGCCCCGGGACTTTCCAATGAGCAGTTCTTC
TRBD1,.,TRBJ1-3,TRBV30,CAWSFPGQGASGNTIYF,TGTGCCTGGAGTTTCCCGGGACAGGGGGCATCTGGAAACACCATATATTTT
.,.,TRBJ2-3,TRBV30,CAWRELSTDTQYF,TGTGCCTGGAGAGAACTAAGCACAGATACGCAGTATTTT
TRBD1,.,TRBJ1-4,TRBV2,CASKDRQGITNEKLFF,TGTGCCAGCAAAGATAGACAGGGTATCACTAATGAAAAACTGTTTTTT
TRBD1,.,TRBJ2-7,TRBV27,CASSLGGQGYEQYF,TGTGCCAGCAGTTTAGGCGGACAGGGGTACGAGCAGTACTTC
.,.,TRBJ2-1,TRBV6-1,CASSEGHSYNEQFF,TGTGCCAGCAGTGAAGGGCACTCCTACAATGAGCAGTTCTTC
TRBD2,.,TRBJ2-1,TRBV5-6,CASSWRLAGGLNEQFF,TGTGCCAGCAGCTGGAGACTAGCGGGAGGCCTCAATGAGCAGTTCTTC
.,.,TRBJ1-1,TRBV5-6,CASSFRHLNTEAFF,TGTGCCAGCAGCTTTAGGCACTTGAACACTGAAGCTTTCTTT
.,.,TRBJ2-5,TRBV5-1,CASSLTASGETQYF,TGCGCCAGCAGCTTAACAGCCTCGGGGGAGACCCAGTACTTC
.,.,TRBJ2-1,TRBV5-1,CASSSRSITSTMSNNEQFF,TGCGCCAGCAGCTCAAGGTCTATTACTAGCACGATGTCCAATAATGAGCAGTTCTTC
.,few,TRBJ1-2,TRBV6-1,CASSEAGNKRSGGYTF,TGTGCCAGCAGTGAAGCAGGGAACAAGCGAAGCGGAGGCTACACCTTC
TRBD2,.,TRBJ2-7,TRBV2,CASSRRSGGAAVEQYF,TGTGCCAGCAGTAGACGTAGCGGGGGGGCGGCGGTCGAGCAGTACTTC
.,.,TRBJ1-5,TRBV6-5,CASRPWNNQPQHF,TGTGCCAGCCGACCTTGGAATAATCAGCCCCAGCATTTT
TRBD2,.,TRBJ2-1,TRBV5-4,CASSLGLAGNEQFF,TGTGCCAGCAGCTTAGGACTAGCGGGAAATGAGCAGTTCTTC
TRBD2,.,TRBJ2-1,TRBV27,CASSNTSGKGYNEQFF,TGTGCCAGCAGTAATACTAGCGGGAAAGGCTACAATGAGCAGTTCTTC
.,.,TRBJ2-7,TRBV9,CASSAGRTLGRANEQYF,TGTGCCAGCAGCGCCGGCCGAACTTTAGGCAGGGCGAACGAGCAGTACTTC
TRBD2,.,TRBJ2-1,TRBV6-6,CASRSPGLALNEQFF,TGTGCCAGCAGGTCTCCGGGACTAGCGCTAAATGAGCAGTTCTTC